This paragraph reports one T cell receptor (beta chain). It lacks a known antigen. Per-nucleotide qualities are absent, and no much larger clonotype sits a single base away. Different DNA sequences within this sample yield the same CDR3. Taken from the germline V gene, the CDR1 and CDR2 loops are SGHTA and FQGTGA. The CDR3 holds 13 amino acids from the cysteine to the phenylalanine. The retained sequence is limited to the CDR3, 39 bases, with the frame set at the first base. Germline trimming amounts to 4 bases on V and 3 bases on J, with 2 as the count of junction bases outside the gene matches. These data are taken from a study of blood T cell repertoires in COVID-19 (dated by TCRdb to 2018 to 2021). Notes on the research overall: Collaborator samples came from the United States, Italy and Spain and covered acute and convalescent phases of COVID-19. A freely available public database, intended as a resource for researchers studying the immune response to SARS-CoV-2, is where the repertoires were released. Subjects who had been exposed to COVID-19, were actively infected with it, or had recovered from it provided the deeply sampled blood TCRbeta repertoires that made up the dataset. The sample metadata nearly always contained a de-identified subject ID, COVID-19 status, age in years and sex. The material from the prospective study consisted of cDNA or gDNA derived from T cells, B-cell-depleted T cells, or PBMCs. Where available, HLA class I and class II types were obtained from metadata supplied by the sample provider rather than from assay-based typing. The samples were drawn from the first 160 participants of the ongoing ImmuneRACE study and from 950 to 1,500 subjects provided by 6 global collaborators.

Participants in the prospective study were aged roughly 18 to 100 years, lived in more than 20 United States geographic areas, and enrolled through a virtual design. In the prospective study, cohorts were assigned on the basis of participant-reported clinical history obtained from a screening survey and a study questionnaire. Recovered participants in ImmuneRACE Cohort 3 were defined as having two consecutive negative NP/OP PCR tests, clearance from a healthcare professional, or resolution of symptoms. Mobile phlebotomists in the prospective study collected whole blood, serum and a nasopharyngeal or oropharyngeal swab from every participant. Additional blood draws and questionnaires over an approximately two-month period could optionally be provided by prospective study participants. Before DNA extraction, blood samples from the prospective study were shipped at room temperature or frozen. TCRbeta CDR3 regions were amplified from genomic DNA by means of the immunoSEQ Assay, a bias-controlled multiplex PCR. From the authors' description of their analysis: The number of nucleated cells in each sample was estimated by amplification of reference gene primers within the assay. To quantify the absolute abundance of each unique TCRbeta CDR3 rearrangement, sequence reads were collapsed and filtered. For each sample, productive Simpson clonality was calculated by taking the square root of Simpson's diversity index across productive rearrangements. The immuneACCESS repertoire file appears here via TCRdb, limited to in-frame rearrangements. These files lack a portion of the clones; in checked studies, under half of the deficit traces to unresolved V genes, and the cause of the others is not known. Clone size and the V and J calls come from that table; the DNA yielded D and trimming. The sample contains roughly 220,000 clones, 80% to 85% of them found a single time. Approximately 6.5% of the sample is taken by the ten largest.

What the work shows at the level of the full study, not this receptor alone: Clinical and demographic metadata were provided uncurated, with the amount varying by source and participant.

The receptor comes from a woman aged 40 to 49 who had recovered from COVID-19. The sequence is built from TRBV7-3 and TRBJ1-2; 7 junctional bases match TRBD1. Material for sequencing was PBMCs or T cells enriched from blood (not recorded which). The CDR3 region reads CASSSTGDYGYTF. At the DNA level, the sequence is TGTGCCAGCAGCTCAACAGGGGACTATGGCTACACCTTC.